The 6 T cell receptor beta chains below come from one sample, sequenced in a study of blood T cell repertoires in COVID-19. Here immunoSEQ multiplex PCR was the method, and the copy in TCRdb shows in-frame clones only, minus some. The repertoire consists of approximately 130,000 clones, with approximately 85% occurring once and the leading ten covering roughly 4%. Sequenced: peripheral blood. These receptors were obtained from a human donor in a cohort sampled during active COVID-19.

The CDR3 DNA is TGTGCCAGCAGCCGGGACAGGGGCGTAGGGGATACGCAGTATTTT. This gives the protein CASSRDRGVGDTQYF. The genes are TRBV7-2 and TRBJ2-3; TRBD1 matches at 10 bases. Per the germline V gene, CDR1 is SGHTA and CDR2 is FQGNSA. There are 15 residues in the CDR3. V dropped 5 bases and J dropped 6; count of bases not matched to a gene: 8.

The chain combines TRBV7-3 with TRBJ2-1; tentatively, D is TRBD2 (6 bases). The length of the CDR3 is 15 residues. Germline V gene data show CDR1 as SGHTA and CDR2 as FQGTGA. The V gene lost 3 bases and the J gene lost 6 bases, with 15 bases spanning the gap. The CDR3 DNA reads as TGTGCCAGCAGCTTTGCCAGCGGGCCCCGCAATGAGCAGTTCTTC. This encodes CASSFASGPRNEQFF.

This chain joins TRBV9 and TRBJ2-5, with TRBD2 identical over 12 bases. Germline CDR1 and CDR2: SGDLS and YYNGEE. V dropped 2 bases and J dropped 5; count of bases not matched to a gene: 4. This CDR3 has 15 amino acids. CDR3 protein: CASSVTSGSAETQYF. The CDR3 DNA follows: TGTGCCAGCAGCGTGACTAGCGGGAGTGCGGAGACCCAGTACTTC. Together with reference TRBV9 and TRBJ2-5, the CDR3 gives the full variable domain: DSGVTQTPKHLITATGQRVTLRCSPRSGDLSVYWYQQSLDQGLQFLIQYYNGEERAKGNILERFSAQQFPDLHSELNLSSLELGDSALYFCASSVTSGSAETQYFGPGTRLLVL.

This clone is a singleton in its sample. V and J are TRBV7-2 and TRBJ2-2; 8 nucleotides agree with TRBD1. J lost 7 bases, V lost 3 bases, and 7 bases had no gene match. The CDR3 covers 15 residues. The germline V gene has CDR1 SGHTA and CDR2 FQGNSA. This CDR3 reads CASSFDRGRLGELFF. For the CDR3, the DNA is TGTGCCAGCAGCTTTGACAGGGGTCGTCTCGGGGAGCTGTTTTTT.

The chain links TRBV30 to TRBJ2-1; perhaps TRBD2 as D (6 bases). The V end was cut by 7 bases, the J end by 4 bases, with 14 bases between. The germline V gene has CDR1 GTSNPN and CDR2 SVGIG (reference sequence). The CDR3 runs 13 residues. The CDR3 nucleotides are TGTGCCTCGACTAGGAGGGGTTACAATGAGCAGTTCTTC. Translating gives CASTRRGYNEQFF.

In its sample, this clone was seen a few times. The chain employs TRBV30 and TRBJ2-2; 7 nucleotides line up with TRBD2. V lost 3 bases and J lost 5; bases outside the gene matches: 6. CDR3 length equals 14 residues. Germline values: CDR1 GTSNPN, CDR2 SVGIG (reference sequence). The CDR3 sequence is CAWRVAGFTGELFF. The DNA of the CDR3 is TGTGCCTGGAGAGTAGCGGGCTTTACCGGGGAGCTGTTTTTT.